This T cell receptor (beta chain) stems from a study of blood T cell repertoires in COVID-19. Per the study methods: Amplification of reference gene primers was used by the study to estimate nucleated cell counts. Sequencing was performed with immunoSEQ multiplex PCR; in TCRdb, only in-frame clones are kept and a portion is missing. V, J and clone size were drawn from that table, and D and trimming were deduced from the DNA. The sample shows approximately 210,000 clones, approximately 80% of them seen only once. The ends were cut back, 3 bases at V and 4 bases at J, with 12 bases in the middle. This CDR3 is 14 amino acids long. CDR1 LGHNA and CDR2 YSLEER come from the germline V gene. Across 20 to 25 US areas, participants ranged in age from 18 to 89 years.

Sequenced material: PBMCs or T cells enriched from blood (not recorded which). The TCR originated in a woman in her 50s with acute COVID-19. J is TRBJ2-5 and V is TRBV4-3, with D possibly TRBD1 on 5 matching bases. The DNA for the CDR3 is TGCGCCAGCAGCCAGGGGCTCACGGGAGAGACCCAGTACTTC. It codes for CASSQGLTGETQYF.